A few counts support the clone carrying this T cell receptor (beta chain). Its specificity is unknown. Expressed TCRB transcripts were sequenced because the isolated RNA had all been reverse transcribed beforehand. For naive, central memory and regulatory T cell samples, reads averaged roughly 3.5 million. Repertoires were generated with immunoSEQ multiplex PCR, while TCRdb's copy carries only in-frame clones and drops some. Of hundreds of thousands of clones listed, about 15% are singletons. The data were obtained in a study of beta chain features in type 1 diabetes. Study as a whole: Age, gender and cell yields were alike across patients and healthy donors. General study results and limits: Moderate yet significant TCRB CDR3 shortening was seen in Type 1 diabetes patients in all four CD4+ subsets.

Germline V gene lookup returns CDR1 SGHTA and CDR2 FQGNSA. Trimming left V 3 bases short and J 5 bases short, with 10 bases between. CDR3 length: 13 residues. Sequencing was done on a sample of naive CD4+ T cells from blood. This sequence joins TRBV7-2 and TRBJ1-2; D might be TRBD1 (5 bases). This sequence was found in a man aged 18 to 30 with type 1 diabetes. DNA for the CDR3: TGTGCCAGCAGCTTGACCAGGGATTATGGCTACACCTTC. Translated, it gives CASSLTRDYGYTF.